This TCR beta chain was obtained from a study of T cells in women clearing cervical HPV infection. Concerning this clone: With the read ending 3 residues before the CDR3 end, the germline J gene is used to fill in that end.

TCRdb's table, derived via immunoSEQ multiplex PCR, lists solely in-frame clones and lacks some. With 20,000 to 25,000 clones in the sample, the ten largest clones hold 2% to 3%. This CDR3 contains 14 residues. V lost 5 bases to trimming and J lost 0 bases, with 11 bases between them. Germline V gene sequence: CDR1 MNHEY, CDR2 SMNVEV (reference sequence). This TCR was sampled from a woman aged 18-70 years with a cervical HPV16 infection that either progressed to CIN3+ or cleared (not recorded which). The sequencing input was blood buffy coat. This chain links TRBV27 with TRBJ2-7, with D perhaps TRBD2 (6 bases). CDR3 DNA, as far as it was read: TGTGCCAGCAGTGGGGGGATGAGCTCCTACGAG. Amino acid sequence: CASSGGMSSYE. The whole CDR3 sequence reads CASSGGMSSYEQYF.